This T cell receptor (beta chain) came from a study of cytomegalovirus exposure and HLA in healthy donors. Whole-study findings and limits: In a later analysis, DRB1 alleles had the most associated TCRs; HLA-C alleles the fewest.

The PCR employed 60 Vbeta primers together with 13 Jbeta primers. Using immunoSEQ multiplex PCR, the repertoire was profiled, and TCRdb retains in-frame clones only, with some absent. Here the sample spans 150,000 to 180,000 clones, approximately 80% being singletons. As for this clone: The antigen remains undetermined.

Nominally healthy donors provided the samples, though records likely missed some immune exposures. Germline V lookup: CDR1 MNHEY, CDR2 SMNVEV (reference sequence). The V end was cut by 7 bases, the J end by 7 bases, with 13 bases between. The CDR3 consists of 13 residues. The chain employs TRBV27 and TRBJ2-2; the D gene is possibly TRBD2 (5 bases). This sequence originates from a man aged 25 to 40 in good health and CMV-seropositive. Sequenced material: PBMCs. CDR3 bases: TGTGCCAGCACCCTTCTAGCCGGCGGGGAGCTGTTTTTT. It is translated as CASTLLAGGELFF.